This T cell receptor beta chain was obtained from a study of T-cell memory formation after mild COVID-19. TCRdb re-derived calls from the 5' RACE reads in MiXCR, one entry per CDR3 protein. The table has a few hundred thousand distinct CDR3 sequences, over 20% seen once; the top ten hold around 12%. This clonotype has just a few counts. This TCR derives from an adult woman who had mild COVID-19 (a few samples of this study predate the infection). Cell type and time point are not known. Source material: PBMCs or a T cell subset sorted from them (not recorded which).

The CDR3 DNA reads as TGTGCCAGCAGCCGAACCGGGACTAGCGGGAAGTACAATGAGCAGTTCTTC. Translated, it gives CASSRTGTSGKYNEQFF. This chain joins TRBV7-9 and TRBJ2-1; TRBD2 matches at 13 bases. Germline CDR1 SEHNR, CDR2 FQNEAQ (reference sequence). V lost 5 bases and J lost 4; bases outside the gene matches: 8. There are 17 residues in the CDR3. The full variable domain, rest sourced from reference TRBV7-9 and TRBJ2-1, is DTGVSQNPRHKITKRGQNVTFRCDPISEHNRLYWYRQTLGQGPEFLTYFQNEAQLEKSRLLSDRFSAERPKGSFSTLEIQRTEQGDSAMYLCASSRTGTSGKYNEQFFGPGTRLTVL.